This paragraph covers one TCR beta chain sequence. Germline V gene lookup returns CDR1 SQVTM and CDR2 ANQGSEA. V shed 4 bases and J 6 bases; nucleotides not matched to a gene: 8. CDR3 length: 13 amino acids. The entry originates in a study of cytomegalovirus exposure and HLA in healthy donors. The PCR ran on 60 Vbeta and 13 Jbeta primers. The protocol was immunoSEQ multiplex PCR, while the TCRdb copy is restricted to in-frame clones and leaves out a portion. The sample shows tens of thousands of clones, 70% to 80% of them seen only once. The sample consisted of PBMCs. The chain has TRBV29-1 and TRBJ1-2, with 7 bases identical to TRBD1. The clonotype was recovered from a man between 25 and 39 years old in good health and CMV-seronegative. CDR3 amino acids: CSVVQTGQDGYTF. CDR3 in DNA: TGCAGCGTTGTCCAGACAGGGCAGGATGGCTACACCTTC.